This TCR beta chain derives from a study of T cells expressing NK-cell markers. The length of the CDR3 is 15 residues. Germline CDR1 reads SNHLY; CDR2 reads FYNNEI. 5'RACE template switching built TCR beta cDNA with unique molecular identifiers. From its re-call of the 5' RACE reads, TCRdb lists each CDR3 protein once, without DNA. The sample includes about 380,000 distinct CDR3 sequences. The specimen was blood T cells: a sorted CD56 or NKG2C T cell subset, CD4+ or CD8+ T cells, or bulk PBMC T cells (not recorded which). The rearrangement uses TRBV2 and TRBJ1-1; TCRdb lists TRBD1, though no DNA is available to test this call. The source of this sequence is a man aged 18-70 years in good health. The CDR3 spells CASSEAWTDGTEAFF.